This paragraph reports one TCR beta chain. The germline V gene encodes CDR1 GTSNPN and CDR2 SVGIG (reference sequence). The CDR3 contains 15 residues. Trimming cost V 2 bases and J 0 bases, with 11 bases left between them. The authors' processing: Estimation of nucleated cell counts relied on the amplification of reference gene primers. Some clones are missing from TCRdb's copy, which holds only in-frame ones; the method was immunoSEQ multiplex PCR. D and trimming were read from the DNA, whereas the V and J calls and clone size are those reported in that table. In the table there are fewer than 350,000 clones, roughly 90% of which are singletons. The sample comes from a study of blood T cell repertoires in COVID-19. Turning to the study itself: COVID-19 samples, acute and convalescent, were from the United States, Italy and Spain. T cells, B-cell-depleted T cells, or PBMCs supplied cDNA or gDNA.

Individuals aged about 18 to 100 years were recruited from roughly 23 US areas. The sequenced material came from PBMCs or T cells enriched from blood (not recorded which). The source is a woman between 18 and 30 years old with acute COVID-19. This chain joins TRBV30 and TRBJ1-5, with D maybe TRBD1 (6 bases). The CDR3 sequence is CAWSLGQYSNQPQHF. DNA for the CDR3: TGTGCCTGGAGTCTCGGACAGTATAGCAATCAGCCCCAGCATTTT.